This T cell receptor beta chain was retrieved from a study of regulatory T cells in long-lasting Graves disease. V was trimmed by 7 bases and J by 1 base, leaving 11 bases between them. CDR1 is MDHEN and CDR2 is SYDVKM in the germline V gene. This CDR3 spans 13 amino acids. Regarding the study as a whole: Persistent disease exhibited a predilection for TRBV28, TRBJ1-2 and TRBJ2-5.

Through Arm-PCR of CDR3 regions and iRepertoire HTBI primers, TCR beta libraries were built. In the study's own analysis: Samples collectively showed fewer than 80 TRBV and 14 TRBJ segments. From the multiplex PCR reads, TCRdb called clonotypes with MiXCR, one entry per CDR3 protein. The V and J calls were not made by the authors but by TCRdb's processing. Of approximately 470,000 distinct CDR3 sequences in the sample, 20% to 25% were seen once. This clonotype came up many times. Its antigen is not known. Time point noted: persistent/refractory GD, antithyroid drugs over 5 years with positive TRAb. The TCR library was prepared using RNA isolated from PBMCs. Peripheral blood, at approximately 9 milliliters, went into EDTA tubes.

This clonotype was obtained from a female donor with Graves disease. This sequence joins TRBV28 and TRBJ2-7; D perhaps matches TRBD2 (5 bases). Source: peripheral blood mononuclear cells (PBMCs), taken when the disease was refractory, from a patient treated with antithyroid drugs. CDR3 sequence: CASTRTPSYEQYF. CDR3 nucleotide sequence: TGTGCCAGCACCAGGACTCCATCCTACGAGCAGTACTTC.